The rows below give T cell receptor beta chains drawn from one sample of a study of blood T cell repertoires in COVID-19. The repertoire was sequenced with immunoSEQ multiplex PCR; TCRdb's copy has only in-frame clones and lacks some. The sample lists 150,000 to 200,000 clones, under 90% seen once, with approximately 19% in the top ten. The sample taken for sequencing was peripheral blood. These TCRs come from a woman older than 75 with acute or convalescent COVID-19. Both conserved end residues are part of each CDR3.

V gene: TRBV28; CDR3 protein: CASSLWQGTGVMKVTEAFF
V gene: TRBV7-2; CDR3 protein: CASSLQSGQGNEQFF
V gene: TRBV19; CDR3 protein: CASSMTGYSNQPQHF
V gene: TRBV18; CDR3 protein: CASSPSGASETQYF
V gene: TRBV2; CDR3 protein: CASTSAGNGYTF
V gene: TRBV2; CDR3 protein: CASSRTGAPEAFF
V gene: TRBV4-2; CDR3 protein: CASSQAVRAGTARKLFF
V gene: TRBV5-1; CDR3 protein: CASSDGLAGETETQYF
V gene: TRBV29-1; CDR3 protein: CSVAGGSNQPQHF
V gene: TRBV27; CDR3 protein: CASSLQIPAYEQYF
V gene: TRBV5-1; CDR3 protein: CASSLAEAVSEAFF
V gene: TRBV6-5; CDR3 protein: CASRLDWALETQYF
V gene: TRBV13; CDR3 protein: CASSSLKLAGGSYEQYF
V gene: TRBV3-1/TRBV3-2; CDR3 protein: CASSLGQGGNSPLHF
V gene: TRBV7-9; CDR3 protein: CASSLDRGRQETQYF
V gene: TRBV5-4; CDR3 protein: CASSMTKRPDTQYF
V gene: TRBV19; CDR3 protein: CASRTTGTTSGNTIYF
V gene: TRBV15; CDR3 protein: CATSTSEGPMETQYF
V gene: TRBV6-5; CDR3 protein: CASSYRGLVNEQFF
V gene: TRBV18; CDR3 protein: CASSPLYREDSGANVLTF
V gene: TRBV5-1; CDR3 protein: CASSLSPAESTIYF
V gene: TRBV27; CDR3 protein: CASSLRGGQFGETQYF
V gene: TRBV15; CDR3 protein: CATSLTGGFSEAFF
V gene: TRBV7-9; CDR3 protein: CASSFRLGQGDSPLHF